The 5 T cell receptor beta chains given below trace back to one sample, sequenced in a study of regulatory T cells in long-lasting Graves disease (dated by TCRdb to the early 2020s). The receptor library was made with multiplex PCR. The reads were generated on an Illumina HiSeq 4000. CDR3 regions were amplified by Arm-PCR with iRepertoire HTBI primers to construct TCR beta libraries. TCRdb reworked the public reads: Q25 trimming with fastp, MiXCR clone assembly, productive beta chains retained. Every entry covers one CDR3 protein and lists the most common genes and DNA from its rows. This sample comprises around 450,000 distinct CDR3 sequences, 20% to 25% of them detected only once. The ten largest clones add up to roughly 7% of the sample. Interpreted using the paper, the time point label stands for: persistent/refractory GD, antithyroid drugs over 5 years with positive TRAb. For both TCR sequencing and RNA sequencing, RNA was extracted from PBMCs in TRIzol.

The sequences come from peripheral blood mononuclear cells (PBMCs), collected when the disease was refractory, from a patient treated with antithyroid drugs. All receptors come from a female donor with Graves disease.

This clonotype came up many times. The chain's CDR3 is CASSLAGANGYTF. In DNA, the CDR3 is TGTGCCAGCAGCTTAGCAGGGGCGAATGGCTACACCTTC. The chain combines TRBV7-9 with TRBJ1-2; tentatively, D is TRBD1 (5 bases). Per germline, CDR1 SEHNR and CDR2 FQNEAQ (reference sequence). V was cut by 0 bases and J by 6 bases, with 8 bases left in between. CDR3 size: 13 residues. The variable domain in full, completed from reference TRBV7-9 and TRBJ1-2, reads DTGVSQNPRHKITKRGQNVTFRCDPISEHNRLYWYRQTLGQGPEFLTYFQNEAQLEKSRLLSDRFSAERPKGSFSTLEIQRTEQGDSAMYLCASSLAGANGYTFGSGTRLTVV.

For this clonotype: A junction end diverges from the germline sequence, so it may reflect a read error. J is TRBJ1-1 and V is TRBV2; no firm D call. From germline, CDR1 is SNHLY and CDR2 FYNNEI. CDR3 length: 14 residues. The CDR3 nucleotides read TGCGCCAGCAGCCAAGGAGCGTCGAACACTGAAGCTTTCTTT. Residues: CASSQGASNTEAFF. Looking up the rest from reference TRBV2 and TRBJ1-1 gives the full variable domain: EPEVTQTPSHQVTQMGQEVILRCVPISNHLYFYWYRQILGQKVEFLVSFYNNEISEKSEIFDDQFSVERPDGSNFTLKIRSTKLEDSAMYFCASSQGASNTEAFFGQGTRLTVV.

This clonotype came up a few times. The rearrangement uses TRBV19 and TRBJ2-5; perhaps TRBD2 as D (6 bases). V lost 3 bases to trimming and J lost 1 base, with 12 bases between them. The CDR3 runs 15 residues. Per the germline V gene, CDR1 is LNHDA and CDR2 is SQIVND (reference sequence). The CDR3 protein is CASSMGRIPQETQYF. CDR3 bases: TGTGCCAGTAGTATGGGGAGGATACCCCAAGAGACCCAGTACTTC.

This chain uses TRBV20-1 with TRBJ2-7; D remains ambiguous. CDR1 and CDR2 (germline): DFQATT, SNEGSKA (reference sequence). Trimming shortened V by 3 bases and J by 3 bases, and 24 bases separated the two germline ends. The CDR3 runs to 17 residues. CDR3 in amino acids: CSASATTASILGYEQYF. CDR3 sequence (DNA): TGCAGTGCTAGCGCCACCACTGCATCAATTCTGGGCTACGAGCAGTACTTC.

This sequence joins TRBV11-2 and TRBJ2-2, with a weak D call TRBD1 (6 bases). This CDR3 is 17 amino acids long. Germline CDR1 reads SGHAT; CDR2 reads FQNNGV. V lost 5 bases to trimming and J lost 2 bases, with 18 bases between them. The CDR3 sequence: CASSPPVTGPNTGELFF. The DNA for the CDR3 is TGTGCCAGCAGCCCCCCAGTGACAGGACCAAACACCGGGGAGCTGTTTTTT.